The next 25 T cell receptor beta chains were all read from a single sample in a study of blood T cells in healthy people across ages. Combining a sample-barcoded 5' primer with a J-beta primer mix, a second PCR ran for roughly 6 to 12 cycles. TCRdb redid the calling of the 5' RACE reads with MiXCR, one entry per CDR3 protein. This table holds hundreds of thousands of distinct CDR3 sequences, around 42% found once. The specimen was blood. The receptor set was obtained from a man aged 55 to 70 in good health.

The gene calls are TRBV2 and TRBJ1-2; D not resolved. The CDR3 contains 13 residues. Trimming shortened V by 2 bases and J by 6 bases, and 10 bases separated the two germline ends. In germline, CDR1 is SNHLY, CDR2 FYNNEI. The CDR3 bases are TGTGCCAGCAGTGAACCGTTGGGAAATGGCTACACCTTC. It specifies CASSEPLGNGYTF.

This clonotype was seen only once. The chain uses TRBV27 and TRBJ2-5; 7 nucleotides line up with TRBD1. V lost 2 bases to trimming and J lost 11 bases; unmatched junction nucleotides: 14. This CDR3 has 15 residues. In germline, CDR1 is MNHEY, CDR2 SMNVEV (reference sequence). The CDR3, as DNA: TGTGCCAGCAGTTTACCGCTACAGGGGCTGTGGGAGCAGTACTTC. Translating it yields CASSLPLQGLWEQYF.

The J gene is TRBJ2-2, the V gene TRBV15; D possibly corresponds to TRBD1 (5 bases). V was pared by 8 bases and J by 4 bases, with 11 bases between. Germline V CDR1 and CDR2: LNHNV, YYDKDF (reference sequence). This CDR3 has 13 amino acids. In DNA, the CDR3 is TGTGCCACCGGTACAGGCGGCACCGGGGAGCTGTTTTTT. It specifies CATGTGGTGELFF.

V and J are TRBV7-2 and TRBJ1-1, with D hard to call. Deletions cut 5 bases from V and 0 bases from J, with 22 bases between. Germline CDR1 and CDR2: SGHTA and FQGNSA. The CDR3 runs 18 residues. This chain's CDR3 is CASSPIGKTLKMNTEAFF. CDR3 nucleotide sequence: TGTGCCAGCAGCCCTATTGGAAAAACCCTTAAAATGAACACTGAAGCTTTCTTT.

This chain joins TRBV5-8 and TRBJ2-5; TRBD2 agrees at 9 bases. The CDR3 spans 15 residues. CDR1 SGHTS and CDR2 YDEGEE come from the germline V gene. The trim removed 2 bases at V and 1 base at J, leaving 3 bases unmatched. CDR3 in amino acids: CASSFERGAQETQYF. The CDR3, as DNA: TGTGCCAGCAGCTTCGAGCGGGGGGCCCAAGAGACCCAGTACTTC.

In this sample, this clonotype turned up a few times. The chain is built from TRBV20-1 and TRBJ2-7, with 8 bases aligning to TRBD2. The DNA end is a closer match to TRBJ2-5, so the J assignment may be wrong. Germline-derived CDR1 and CDR2 are DFQATT and SNEGSKA (reference sequence). The CDR3 contains 15 residues. The CDR3 region is CSASARTSLSETQYF. The CDR3 DNA is TGCAGTGCTAGTGCGAGGACTAGCTTGTCGGAGACCCAGTACTTC.

This CDR3 is CASSPREKYGYTF. CDR3 bases: TGTGCCAGCAGCCCCCGCGAGAAATATGGCTACACCTTC. This chain joins TRBV3-1 and TRBJ1-2; D is unresolved. Looked up from germline, CDR1 is LGHDT and CDR2 is YNNKEL (reference sequence). This CDR3 has 13 amino acids. The V end was cut by 4 bases, the J end by 5 bases, with 11 bases between. Looking up the rest from reference TRBV3-1 and TRBJ1-2 gives the full variable domain: DTAVSQTPKYLVTQMGNDKSIKCEQNLGHDTMYWYKQDSKKFLKIMFSYNNKELIINETVPNRFSPKSPDKAHLNLHINSLELGDSAVYFCASSPREKYGYTFGSGTRLTVV.

This clonotype was counted only a few times. This chain links TRBV6-5 with TRBJ2-5; 9 bases are shared with TRBD2. V was pared by 2 bases and J by 3 bases, with 4 bases of the junction left unmatched. CDR3 length: 15 amino acids. Germline loops: CDR1 MNHEY, CDR2 SVGAGI. CDR3 DNA sequence: TGTGCCAGCAGTTACGGGACTAGCATTAAAGAGACCCAGTACTTC. Amino acid sequence: CASSYGTSIKETQYF.

The gene calls are TRBV5-8 and TRBJ2-5, with 10 bases fitting TRBD1. This CDR3 is 14 amino acids long. Per germline, CDR1 SGHTS and CDR2 YDEGEE. V was pared by 5 bases and J by 5 bases, with 6 bases of the junction left unmatched. This chain's CDR3 is CASSRTGGSETQYF. The CDR3 coding sequence is TGTGCCAGCAGTCGGACAGGGGGTTCGGAGACCCAGTACTTC.

The rearrangement joins TRBV6-2 or TRBV6-3 to TRBJ2-3, with D uncertain. The V gene lost 6 bases and the J gene lost 6 bases, with 13 bases spanning the gap. From germline, CDR1 is MNHEY and CDR2 SVGEGT. This CDR3 has 13 residues. In DNA, the CDR3 is TGTGCCAGCAGGCCTCAATTCGTCGATACGCAGTATTTT. Translating gives CASRPQFVDTQYF.

This chain joins TRBV20-1 and TRBJ1-4; no reliable D call. V was shortened by 4 bases and J by 4 bases, with 16 bases between the two germline ends. CDR1 is DFQATT and CDR2 is SNEGSKA in the germline V gene (reference sequence). The CDR3 sequence is 15 residues long. CDR3 nucleotide sequence: TGCAGTGCTACCCTAGGACCTTCCCGTAATGAAAAACTGTTTTTT. It specifies CSATLGPSRNEKLFF.

Here the CDR3 DNA reads TGCAGCGTTGATCCGTTACAAGAGACCCAGTACTTC. Translated: CSVDPLQETQYF. This rearrangement joins TRBV29-1 to TRBJ2-5; D remains ambiguous. Trimming removed 3 bases from V and 2 bases from J, with 7 bases in between. Germline CDR1 is SQVTM and CDR2 is ANQGSEA. This CDR3 comprises 12 residues.

This clonotype has more than one count but fewer than ten. The V gene is TRBV20-1, the J gene TRBJ2-5; unclear D gene. V lost 0 bases to trimming and J lost 5 bases, with 13 bases between them. The CDR3 consists of 14 residues. Germline CDR1 and CDR2: DFQATT and SNEGSKA (reference sequence). The CDR3 protein is CSARDGQSGETQYF. CDR3 sequence (DNA): TGCAGTGCTAGAGATGGCCAGTCTGGGGAGACCCAGTACTTC.

The chain carries TRBV29-1 and TRBJ2-7, with 10 nucleotides matching TRBD1. The CDR3 runs to 13 residues. Germline CDR1 is SQVTM and CDR2 is ANQGSEA. V lost 6 bases, J lost 4 bases, and 6 bases stayed unmatched. CDR3 protein: CSVKGGQGYEQYF. CDR3 sequence (DNA): TGCAGCGTCAAGGGGGGACAGGGGTACGAGCAGTACTTC.

Regarding this clonotype: A read error may produce the germline difference seen at one junction end. The chain uses TRBV7-2 and TRBJ2-5, with D tentatively TRBD2 (5 bases). Germline V gene lookup returns CDR1 SGHTA and CDR2 FQGNSA. This CDR3 region has 15 residues. The CDR3 nucleotides are TGTGCCAGCGGCTTAGCCCGGAGGCACCAAGAGACCCAGTACTTC. The encoded protein is CASGLARRHQETQYF.

This clonotype was picked up many times. At one of its ends the junction is not consistent with the germline gene, which may arise from a read error. J is TRBJ2-5 and V is TRBV5-1; TRBD2 matches 7 bases. The CDR3 runs to 14 residues. From germline, CDR1 is SGHRS and CDR2 YFSETQ. Here the CDR3 DNA reads TGTGCCAGCAGCCTATCCGGGGAGGGAGAGACCCAGTACTTC. Encoded protein: CASSLSGEGETQYF.

The chain combines TRBV20-1 with TRBJ2-1; 10 bases fit TRBD1. The V segment lost 3 bases and the J segment 1 base; nucleotides outside the gene matches: 9. CDR1 is DFQATT and CDR2 is SNEGSKA in the germline V gene (reference sequence). The CDR3 has 17 residues. CDR3 DNA: TGCAGTGCTAGGCTCTCCGGGACAGGGGTTTCCTACAATGAGCAGTTCTTC. Amino acids: CSARLSGTGVSYNEQFF.

This rearrangement joins TRBV6-2 or TRBV6-3 to TRBJ1-1; no clear D. Trimming took off 0 bases at V and 8 bases at J, with 10 bases between the two ends. The CDR3 consists of 13 residues. Germline V gene sequence: CDR1 MNHEY, CDR2 SVGEGT. DNA for the CDR3: TGTGCCAGCAGTTACTCGAGTTTTTCAGAAGCTTTCTTT. Its protein product is CASSYSSFSEAFF.

V usage is TRBV28 and J usage is TRBJ2-5; 9 bases align to TRBD1. The CDR3 covers 14 residues. Germline CDR1 reads MDHEN; CDR2 reads SYDVKM. The ends lost 1 base at V and 7 bases at J; junction bases unmatched: 4. CDR3 protein: CASSLSPGQGTQYF. The CDR3 DNA sequence: TGTGCCAGCAGTTTATCCCCGGGACAGGGGACCCAGTACTTC.

This chain uses TRBV3-1 with TRBJ2-3; 7 nucleotides line up with TRBD1. CDR1 and CDR2 from the germline V gene are LGHDT and YNNKEL (reference sequence). The CDR3 has 18 residues. V trimming: 0 bases; J trimming: 3 bases; junction bases outside the gene matches: 12. The CDR3 sequence: CASSQERGLGNTTDTQYF. Here the CDR3 DNA reads TGTGCCAGCAGCCAAGAAAGGGGGCTGGGAAATACGACAGATACGCAGTATTTT.

This clonotype was picked up a small number of times. The J gene is TRBJ2-1, the V gene TRBV20-1; D might be TRBD2 (6 bases). This CDR3 is built from 16 residues. Trimming removed 0 bases at V and 1 base at J, with 13 bases between. The germline gives CDR1 DFQATT, CDR2 SNEGSKA (reference sequence). DNA of the CDR3: TGCAGTGCTAGAGAGGCCGGGACTGGATCCTACAATGAGCAGTTCTTC. It codes for CSAREAGTGSYNEQFF.

The gene calls are TRBV30 and TRBJ2-1; the D gene is possibly TRBD1 (5 bases). Trimming left V 6 bases short and J 0 bases short, with 15 bases between. Germline CDR1 GTSNPN, CDR2 SVGIG (reference sequence). This CDR3 has 15 residues. Written as DNA, the CDR3 is TGTGCCTGCGTCAAGGGGAAAAGCTCCTACAATGAGCAGTTCTTC. Its translation is CACVKGKSSYNEQFF.

The rearrangement links TRBV25-1 to TRBJ1-1; 7 bases align to TRBD1. V gave up 2 bases and J gave up 0 bases; unmatched junction bases: 9. CDR1 and CDR2 from the germline V gene are MGHDK and SYGVNS. This CDR3 region has 17 residues. The DNA of the CDR3 is TGTGCCAGCAGTGAAAGGGCGGCAGGGGGTCTGAACACTGAAGCTTTCTTT. Encoded protein: CASSERAAGGLNTEAFF.

Only a few counts were recorded for this clonotype. J is TRBJ2-1 and V is TRBV6-5, with TRBD1 as a possible D gene (5 bases). CDR3 length equals 14 residues. The germline gives CDR1 MNHEY, CDR2 SVGAGI. Trimming left V 2 bases short and J 5 bases short, with 10 bases between. CDR3 nucleotides: TGTGCCAGCAGTTACGGCAGGGAACACAATGAGCAGTTCTTC. As protein: CASSYGREHNEQFF.

In its sample, this clonotype was seen a few times. The chain employs TRBV2 and TRBJ2-7; maybe TRBD1 (6 bases). V lost 2 bases and J 5 bases, leaving 16 bases between the germline ends. This CDR3 spans 15 amino acids. CDR1 and CDR2 from the germline V gene are SNHLY and FYNNEI. CDR3 nucleotide sequence: TGTGCCAGCAGTGAATCGGGGCCACAGGGCGACGAGCAGTACTTC. Translated, it gives CASSESGPQGDEQYF.